These 25 T cell receptor beta chains originate from one sample sequenced in a study of blood T cell repertoires in COVID-19. This table comes from immunoSEQ multiplex PCR, and its TCRdb copy is limited to in-frame clones, with some not included. The sample records tens of thousands of clones, 60% to 80% being singletons. Sequencing was carried out using peripheral blood. The source is a woman aged 55-75 years with acute or convalescent COVID-19.

The rearrangement uses TRBV27 and TRBJ1-1; 11 positions match TRBD1. Germline V CDR1 and CDR2: MNHEY, SMNVEV (reference sequence). The CDR3 covers 20 residues. Trimming at V came to 6 bases and at J to 0 bases, leaving 18 bases not matched to a gene. The DNA for the CDR3 is TGTGCCAGCAGCCCGGCCGGGACAGGGGGACTTACTAAAATGAACACTGAAGCTTTCTTT. This translates into CASSPAGTGGLTKMNTEAFF.

The chain joins TRBV28 to TRBJ2-3; D is perhaps TRBD2 (6 bases). Germline CDR1 is MDHEN and CDR2 is SYDVKM. Trimming pared 7 bases from V and 4 bases from J, leaving 33 bases between. This CDR3 spans 20 amino acids. CDR3 nucleotides: TGTGCCAGCATAAGCCTGAGGGAGTTCATGGCGGGACGGCAAGCAGATACGCAGTATTTT. Residues: CASISLREFMAGRQADTQYF.

This chain connects TRBV10-3 to TRBJ2-7, with D perhaps matching TRBD2 (6 bases). The CDR3 runs to 12 residues. The V end lost 10 bases, the J end lost 3 bases, and 13 bases lay between the germline ends. In germline, CDR1 is ENHRY, CDR2 SYGVKD. The DNA for the CDR3 is TGTGCCACCGGAGGGGCCCACTACGAGCAGTACTTC. Its protein is CATGGAHYEQYF.

J is TRBJ1-3 and V is TRBV5-5; the D gene is possibly TRBD1 (5 bases). Germline V gene data show CDR1 as SGHKS and CDR2 as YYEKEE (reference sequence). The CDR3 totals 15 residues. Trimming cost V 4 bases and J 0 bases, with 11 bases left between them. This chain's CDR3 is CASSRGTSSGNTIYF. For the CDR3, the DNA is TGTGCCAGCAGCCGGGGGACGTCCTCTGGAAACACCATATATTTT.

The CDR3 sequence is CACQRGGNSEQYF. For the CDR3, the DNA is TGTGCCTGCCAGCGGGGGGGCAATAGCGAGCAGTACTTC. The V call is TRBV12-3 or TRBV12-4, the J call TRBJ2-7; 10 bases are a match to TRBD2. J gave up 6 bases and V 11 bases, and 10 bases lay outside the gene matches. The CDR3 runs to 13 residues.

The chain is built from TRBV9 and TRBJ2-4; 9 nucleotides match TRBD1. The junction had 10 bases not matched to a gene; V was cut back by 3 bases and J by 6 bases. CDR1 and CDR2 (germline): SGDLS, YYNGEE. The CDR3 length is 16 residues. CDR3 in DNA: TGTGCCAGCAGCGACACTTCCGGGACAGGGTCAAACATTCAGTACTTC. It translates to CASSDTSGTGSNIQYF.

The gene calls are TRBV9 and TRBJ2-7; 7 bases match TRBD2. V shed 4 bases, J shed 3 bases, and the junction held 19 bases outside the gene matches. The CDR3 is made up of 18 amino acids. Germline lookup yields CDR1 SGDLS and CDR2 YYNGEE. CDR3 bases: TGTGCCAGCAGCCCTCCCAAGGGGCTAGCGGATATAAACTACGAGCAGTACTTC. This encodes CASSPPKGLADINYEQYF.

The genes are TRBV6-1 and TRBJ1-2, with a weak D call TRBD1 (5 bases). V was shortened by 0 bases and J by 5 bases, with 22 bases between the two germline ends. The CDR3 spans 18 residues. The germline V gene encodes CDR1 MNHNS and CDR2 SASEGT. This CDR3 reads CASSEAPRDSVSFYGYTF. CDR3 nucleotide sequence: TGTGCCAGCAGTGAAGCACCCAGGGATTCCGTGTCTTTTTATGGCTACACCTTC.

The count of this clone is one. The J gene is TRBJ1-1, the V gene TRBV3-1 (or the pseudogene TRBV3-2), with a weak D call TRBD1 (6 bases). The germline CDR1 and CDR2 sequences are LGHDT and YNNKEL (reference sequence). This CDR3 contains 19 residues. Trimming cost V 3 bases and J 4 bases, with 27 bases left between them. The CDR3 loop reads CASSHSPRDIFHLGTEAFF. In DNA, the CDR3 is TGTGCCAGCAGCCATAGCCCACGGGACATTTTCCACTTGGGCACTGAAGCTTTCTTT.

This clone is a singleton in its sample. The chain links TRBV7-8 to TRBJ2-4; TRBD2 matches at 9 bases. Trimming cost V 5 bases and J 2 bases; bases outside gene matches: 19. The CDR3 is 20 amino acids. Germline assignment: CDR1 SGHVS and CDR2 FQNEAQ. The CDR3 protein is CASSTSGRGGRYQTKNIQYF. In DNA form, the CDR3 reads TGTGCCAGCAGCACCTCAGGGCGGGGGGGCCGGTATCAGACCAAAAACATTCAGTACTTC.

The rearrangement joins TRBV2 to TRBJ2-5; 10 nucleotides match TRBD2. Germline V gene data show CDR1 as SNHLY and CDR2 as FYNNEI. This CDR3 spans 15 amino acids. With V trimmed by 5 bases and J by 0 bases, 3 bases remained unmatched. This chain's CDR3 is CASSWGLANQETQYF. CDR3 DNA: TGTGCCAGCAGTTGGGGACTAGCGAACCAAGAGACCCAGTACTTC.

The sample holds a few counts of this clone. V is TRBV20-1 and J is TRBJ2-6, with 8 bases lining up with TRBD1. CDR1 and CDR2 (germline): DFQATT, SNEGSKA (reference sequence). The ends lost 3 bases at V and 0 bases at J; junction bases unmatched: 10. There are 18 residues in the CDR3. Here the CDR3 DNA reads TGCAGTGCTAGTCTCCGGGACAGGTTTTCCTCTGGGGCCAACGTCCTGACTTTC. Its protein product is CSASLRDRFSSGANVLTF.

This chain links TRBV28 with TRBJ1-2; 7 nucleotides line up with TRBD1. Trimming removed 6 bases from V and 7 bases from J; junction bases left unmatched: 5. Germline values: CDR1 MDHEN, CDR2 SYDVKM. The CDR3 spans 12 residues. The CDR3 loop is CASSNTGAGYTF. Written as DNA, the CDR3 is TGTGCCAGCAGCAATACAGGGGCTGGCTACACCTTC.

The chain has TRBV2 and TRBJ2-2; 9 nucleotides align to TRBD2. Germline CDR1 and CDR2: SNHLY and FYNNEI. V was pared by 3 bases and J by 1 base, with 3 bases of the junction left unmatched. CDR3 length: 16 residues. CDR3 sequence (DNA): TGTGCCAGCAGTGAGAGCGGGGGGTTGAACACCGGGGAGCTGTTTTTT. This encodes CASSESGGLNTGELFF.

For this clone: A read error may produce the germline difference seen at one junction end. The V and J genes are TRBV7-3 and TRBJ2-5; TRBD1 agrees at 12 bases. The germline gives CDR1 SGHTA, CDR2 FQGTGA. This CDR3 spans 17 amino acids. CDR3 in amino acids: CANSLKHGTGGLETQYF. CDR3 sequence (DNA): TGTGCCAACAGCTTAAAACATGGGACAGGGGGCTTAGAGACCCAGTACTTC.

CDR3 sequence reads: CAWDRQGMNTEAFF. For the CDR3, the DNA is TGTGCCTGGGACCGACAGGGAATGAACACTGAAGCTTTCTTT. The V gene is TRBV30, the J gene TRBJ1-1, with TRBD1 identical over 7 bases. The CDR3 has 14 amino acids. J gave up 0 bases and V 5 bases, and 6 bases lay outside the gene matches. CDR1 is GTSNPN, CDR2 SVGIG, per germline (reference sequence).

This rearrangement joins TRBV7-3 to TRBJ2-2, with TRBD2 matching 7 bases. The trim removed 5 bases at V and 6 bases at J, leaving 6 bases unmatched. Germline loops: CDR1 SGHTA, CDR2 FQGTGA. This CDR3 spans 14 amino acids. CDR3 bases: TGTGCCAGCAGCCCTGGACTAGGAGCCGGGGAGCTGTTTTTT. Its translation is CASSPGLGAGELFF.

This chain connects TRBV10-1 to TRBJ1-1, with D maybe TRBD1 (5 bases). The ends were cut back, 6 bases at V and 3 bases at J, with 26 bases in the middle. CDR1 and CDR2 from the germline V gene are WNHNN and SYGVQD (reference sequence). This CDR3 region has 18 residues. The CDR3 sequence: CASSKQGRWGEIDTEAFF. The DNA of the CDR3 is TGCGCCAGCAGCAAGCAGGGACGGTGGGGGGAAATAGACACTGAAGCTTTCTTT.

This clone has just a few counts. This sequence joins TRBV15 and TRBJ2-1; 10 nucleotides agree with TRBD2. V gave up 1 base and J gave up 8 bases; unmatched junction bases: 14. The CDR3 sequence is 18 residues long. Per the germline V gene, CDR1 is LNHNV and CDR2 is YYDKDF (reference sequence). This CDR3 reads CATSRGSGGPRPRYEQFF. CDR3 bases: TGTGCCACCAGCAGAGGTAGCGGGGGGCCCCGCCCGAGGTATGAGCAGTTCTTC.

The chain joins TRBV6-4 to TRBJ2-3; 8 bases match TRBD2. Trimming at V came to 4 bases and at J to 4 bases, leaving 7 bases not matched to a gene. This CDR3 comprises 15 residues. The germline CDR1 and CDR2 sequences are MRHNA and SNTAGT. The CDR3 DNA follows: TGTGCCAGCAGTGTCCTCGGGGGGGCCGCAGATACGCAGTATTTT. This translates into CASSVLGGAADTQYF.

This clone was detected only a few times. The genes are TRBV19 and TRBJ1-6; TRBD1 is a possible D gene (6 bases). V lost 2 bases, J lost 10 bases, and 12 bases lay in between. Germline V lookup: CDR1 LNHDA, CDR2 SQIVND (reference sequence). The CDR3 has 14 amino acids. The DNA for the CDR3 is TGTGCCAGTAGTATATACGGGGGGCCGTCACCCCTCCACTTT. Protein product: CASSIYGGPSPLHF.

This clone was counted between two and nine times. The V gene is TRBV5-4, the J gene TRBJ2-7; tentative D call: TRBD1 (5 bases). V shed 0 bases and J shed 3 bases, with 10 bases lying between them. Germline V gene data show CDR1 as SGHNT and CDR2 as YYREEE (reference sequence). The CDR3 contains 14 residues. CDR3 DNA sequence: TGTGCCAGCAGCTTGGGGACAATAATCTACGAGCAGTACTTC. It yields the protein CASSLGTIIYEQYF.

This clone has a single count. The V call is TRBV7-7, the J call TRBJ2-5; D possibly corresponds to TRBD1 (6 bases). The CDR3 has 15 residues. With 1 base removed from V and 2 bases from J, the gap between germline ends came to 11 bases. Germline lookup yields CDR1 SSHAT and CDR2 FNYEAQ (reference sequence). The CDR3 DNA reads TGTGCCAGCAGCTTAGGTGACAGGAATCAAGAGACCCAGTACTTC. It codes for CASSLGDRNQETQYF. The variable domain in full, completed from reference TRBV7-7 and TRBJ2-5, reads GAGVSQSPRYKVTKRGQDVTLRCDPISSHATLYWYQQALGQGPEFLTYFNYEAQPDKSGLPSDRFSAERPEGSISTLTIQRTEQRDSAMYRCASSLGDRNQETQYFGPGTRLLVL.

This clone appeared a few times. The chain links TRBV6-5 to TRBJ1-4, with 8 bases fitting TRBD1. Germline V CDR1 and CDR2: MNHEY, SVGAGI. V lost 8 bases, J lost 7 bases, and 9 bases stayed unmatched. The CDR3 loop spans 14 amino acids. CDR3 amino acids: CASQDRARGEKLFF. The CDR3 DNA is TGTGCCAGCCAGGACAGGGCGAGGGGTGAAAAACTGTTTTTT.

The chain employs TRBV6-1 and TRBJ1-6; D remains ambiguous. The CDR3 extends over 14 amino acids. Germline V gives CDR1 MNHNS, CDR2 SASEGT. V gave up 2 bases and J gave up 8 bases, with 10 bases separating them. The CDR3 protein is CASSESNGDSPLHF. CDR3 nucleotide sequence: TGTGCCAGCAGTGAATCCAATGGAGATTCACCCCTCCACTTT.